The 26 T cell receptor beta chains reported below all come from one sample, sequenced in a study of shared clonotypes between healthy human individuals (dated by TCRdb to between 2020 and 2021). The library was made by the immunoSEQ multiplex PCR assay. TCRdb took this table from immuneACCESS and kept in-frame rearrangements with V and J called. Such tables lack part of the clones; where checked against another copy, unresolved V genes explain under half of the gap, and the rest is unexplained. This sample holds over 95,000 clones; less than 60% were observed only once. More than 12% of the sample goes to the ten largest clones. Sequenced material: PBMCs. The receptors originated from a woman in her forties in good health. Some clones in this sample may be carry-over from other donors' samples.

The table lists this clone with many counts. The CDR3 loop reads CASRDRVVHGYTF. For the CDR3, the DNA is TGTGCCAGCCGGGACAGGGTGGTGCATGGCTACACCTTC. The gene calls are TRBV5-4 and TRBJ1-2; 9 nucleotides agree with TRBD1. J gave up 6 bases and V 7 bases, and 7 bases lay outside the gene matches. Germline lookup yields CDR1 SGHNT and CDR2 YYREEE (reference sequence). This CDR3 contains 13 residues.

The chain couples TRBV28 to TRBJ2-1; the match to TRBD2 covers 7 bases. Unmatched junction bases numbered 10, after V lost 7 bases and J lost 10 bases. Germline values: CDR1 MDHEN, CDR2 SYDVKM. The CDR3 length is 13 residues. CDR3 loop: CASTNSGPGEQFF. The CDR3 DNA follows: TGTGCCAGCACTAATAGCGGGCCAGGAGAGCAGTTCTTC.

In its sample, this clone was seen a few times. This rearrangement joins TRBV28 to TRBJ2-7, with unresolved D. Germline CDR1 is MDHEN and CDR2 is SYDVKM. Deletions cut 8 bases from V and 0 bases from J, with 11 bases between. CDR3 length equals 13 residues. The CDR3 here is CASFERSSYEQYF. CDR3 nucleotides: TGTGCCAGCTTTGAAAGAAGCTCCTACGAGCAGTACTTC.

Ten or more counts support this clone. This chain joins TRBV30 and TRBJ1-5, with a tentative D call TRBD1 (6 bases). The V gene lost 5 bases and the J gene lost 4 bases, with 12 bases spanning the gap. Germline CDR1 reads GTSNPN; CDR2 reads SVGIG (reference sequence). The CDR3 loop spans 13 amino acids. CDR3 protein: CAWAGDINQPQHF. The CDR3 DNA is TGTGCCTGGGCAGGGGACATAAATCAGCCCCAGCATTTT.

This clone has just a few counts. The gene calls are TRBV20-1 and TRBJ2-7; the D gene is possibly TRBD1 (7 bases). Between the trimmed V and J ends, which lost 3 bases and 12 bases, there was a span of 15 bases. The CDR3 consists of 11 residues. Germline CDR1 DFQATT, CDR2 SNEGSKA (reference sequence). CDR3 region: CSARATGRPYF. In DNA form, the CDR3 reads TGCAGTGCTAGGGCGACAGGGAGGCCGTACTTC.

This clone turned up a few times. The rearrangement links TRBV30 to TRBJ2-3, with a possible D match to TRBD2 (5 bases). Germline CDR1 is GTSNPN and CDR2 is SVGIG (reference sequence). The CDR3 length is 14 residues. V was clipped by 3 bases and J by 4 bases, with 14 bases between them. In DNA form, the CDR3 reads TGTGCCTGGAGATCAGCTTGGACTGCAGATACGCAGTATTTT. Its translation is CAWRSAWTADTQYF.

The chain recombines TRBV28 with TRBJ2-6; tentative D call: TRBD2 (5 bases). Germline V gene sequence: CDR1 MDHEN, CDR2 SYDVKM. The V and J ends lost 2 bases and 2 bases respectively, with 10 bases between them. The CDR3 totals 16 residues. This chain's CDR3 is CASSLPGLAGANVLTF. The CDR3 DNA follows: TGTGCCAGCAGTTTACCGGGGTTGGCTGGGGCCAACGTCCTGACTTTC.

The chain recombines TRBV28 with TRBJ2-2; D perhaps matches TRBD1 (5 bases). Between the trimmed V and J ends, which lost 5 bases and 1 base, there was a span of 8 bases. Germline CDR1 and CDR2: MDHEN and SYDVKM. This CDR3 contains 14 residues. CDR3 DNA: TGTGCCAGCAGTGAAACAGGGAACACCGGGGAGCTGTTTTTT. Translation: CASSETGNTGELFF.

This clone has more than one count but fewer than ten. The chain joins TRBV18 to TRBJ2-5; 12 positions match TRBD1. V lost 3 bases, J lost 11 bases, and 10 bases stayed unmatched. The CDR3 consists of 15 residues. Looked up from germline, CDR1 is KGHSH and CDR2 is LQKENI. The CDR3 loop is CASSPPGQGAQVQYF. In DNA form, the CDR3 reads TGTGCCAGCTCACCGCCGGGACAGGGGGCCCAGGTGCAGTACTTC. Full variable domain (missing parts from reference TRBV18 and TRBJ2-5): NAGVMQNPRHLVRRRGQEARLRCSPMKGHSHVYWYRQLPEEGLKFMVYLQKENIIDESGMPKERFSAEFPKEGPSILRIQQVVRGDSAAYFCASSPPGQGAQVQYFGPGTRLLVL.

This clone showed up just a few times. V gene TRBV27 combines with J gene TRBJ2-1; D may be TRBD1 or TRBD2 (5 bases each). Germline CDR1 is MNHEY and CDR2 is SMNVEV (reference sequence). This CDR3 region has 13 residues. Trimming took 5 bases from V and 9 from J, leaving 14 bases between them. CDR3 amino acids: CASSIYQGVEQFF. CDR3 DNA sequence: TGTGCCAGCAGTATATATCAGGGAGTTGAGCAGTTCTTC.

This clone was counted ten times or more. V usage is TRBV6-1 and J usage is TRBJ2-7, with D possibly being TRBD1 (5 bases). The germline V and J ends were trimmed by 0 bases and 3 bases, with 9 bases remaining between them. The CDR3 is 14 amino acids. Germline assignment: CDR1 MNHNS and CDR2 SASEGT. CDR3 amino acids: CASSEAWGHYEQYF. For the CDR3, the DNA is TGTGCCAGCAGTGAAGCTTGGGGCCACTACGAGCAGTACTTC.

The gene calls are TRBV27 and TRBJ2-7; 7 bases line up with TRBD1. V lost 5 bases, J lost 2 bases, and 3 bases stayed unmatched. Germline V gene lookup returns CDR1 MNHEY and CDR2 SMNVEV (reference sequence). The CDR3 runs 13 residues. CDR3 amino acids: CASSTTGPYEQYF. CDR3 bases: TGTGCCAGCAGTACGACAGGGCCCTACGAGCAGTACTTC.

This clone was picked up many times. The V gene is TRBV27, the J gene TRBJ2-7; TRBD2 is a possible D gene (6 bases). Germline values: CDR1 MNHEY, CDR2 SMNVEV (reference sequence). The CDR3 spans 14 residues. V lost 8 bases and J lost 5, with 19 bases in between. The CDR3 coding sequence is TGTGCCAGCGGCAAGGAGGGCTACTGGAACGAGCAGTACTTC. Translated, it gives CASGKEGYWNEQYF.

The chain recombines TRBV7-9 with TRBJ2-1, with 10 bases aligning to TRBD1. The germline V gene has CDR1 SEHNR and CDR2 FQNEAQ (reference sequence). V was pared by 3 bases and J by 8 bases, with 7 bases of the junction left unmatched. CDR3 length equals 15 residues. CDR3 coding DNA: TGTGCCAGCAGCTTCCGGACAGGGGGAAGGGATGAGCAGTTCTTC. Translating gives CASSFRTGGRDEQFF.

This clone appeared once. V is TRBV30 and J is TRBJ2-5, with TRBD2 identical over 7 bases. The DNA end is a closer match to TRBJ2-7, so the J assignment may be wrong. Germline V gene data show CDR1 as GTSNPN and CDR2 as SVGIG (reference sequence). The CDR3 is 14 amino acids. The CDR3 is CAWSELREEHEQYF. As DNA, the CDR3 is TGTGCCTGGAGTGAGCTCCGGGAGGAGCACGAGCAGTACTTC.

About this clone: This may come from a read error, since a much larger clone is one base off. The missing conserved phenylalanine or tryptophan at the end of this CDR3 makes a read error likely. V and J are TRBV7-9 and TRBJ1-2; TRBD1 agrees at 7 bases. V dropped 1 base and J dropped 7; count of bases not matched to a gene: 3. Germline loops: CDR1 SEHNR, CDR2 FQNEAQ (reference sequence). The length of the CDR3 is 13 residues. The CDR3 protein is CASSLGTGFGYTL. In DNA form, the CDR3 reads TGTGCCAGCAGCTTAGGGACAGGCTTTGGCTACACCCTC.

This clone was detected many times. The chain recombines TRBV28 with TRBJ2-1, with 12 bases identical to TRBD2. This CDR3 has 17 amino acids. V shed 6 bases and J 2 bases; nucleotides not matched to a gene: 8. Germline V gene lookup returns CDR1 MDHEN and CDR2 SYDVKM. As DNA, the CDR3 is TGTGCCAGCAGCCTTCCCCGGACTAGCGGGACCTACAATGAGCAGTTCTTC. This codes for CASSLPRTSGTYNEQFF.

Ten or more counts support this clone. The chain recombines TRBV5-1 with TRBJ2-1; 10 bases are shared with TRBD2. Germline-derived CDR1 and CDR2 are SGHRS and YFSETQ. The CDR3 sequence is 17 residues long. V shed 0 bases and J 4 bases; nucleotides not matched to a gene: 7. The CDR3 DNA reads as TGCGCCAGCAGCTTGGTGGCTAGCGGGGGAGTTTACAATGAGCAGTTCTTC. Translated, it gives CASSLVASGGVYNEQFF.

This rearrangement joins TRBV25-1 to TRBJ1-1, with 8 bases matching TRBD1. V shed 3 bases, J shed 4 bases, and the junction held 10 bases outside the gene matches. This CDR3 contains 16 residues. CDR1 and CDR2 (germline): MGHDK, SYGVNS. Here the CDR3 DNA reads TGTGCCAGCAGTGACGGGGACAGGACTTTTGGCACTGAAGCTTTCTTT. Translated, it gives CASSDGDRTFGTEAFF.

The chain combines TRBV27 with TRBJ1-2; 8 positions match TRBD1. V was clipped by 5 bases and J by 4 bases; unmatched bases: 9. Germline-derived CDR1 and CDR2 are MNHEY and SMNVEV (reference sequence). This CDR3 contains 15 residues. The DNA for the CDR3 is TGTGCCAGCAGTCGAACAGGGGGTAAAGGCTATGGCTACACCTTC. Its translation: CASSRTGGKGYGYTF.

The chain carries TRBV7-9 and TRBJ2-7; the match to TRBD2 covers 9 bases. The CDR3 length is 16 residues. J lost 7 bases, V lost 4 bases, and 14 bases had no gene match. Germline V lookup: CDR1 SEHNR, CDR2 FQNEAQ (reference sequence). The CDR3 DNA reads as TGTGCCAGCAGCTCAGCAATAGCGGGAGCAAGGGCGGAGCAGTACTTC. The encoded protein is CASSSAIAGARAEQYF.

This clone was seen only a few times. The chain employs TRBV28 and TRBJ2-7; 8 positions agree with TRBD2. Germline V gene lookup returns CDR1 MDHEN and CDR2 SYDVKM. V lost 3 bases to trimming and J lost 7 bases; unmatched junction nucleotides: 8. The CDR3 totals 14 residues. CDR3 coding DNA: TGTGCCAGCAGTTTGCGGGGACTAGTGGGGGAGCAGTACTTC. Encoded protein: CASSLRGLVGEQYF.

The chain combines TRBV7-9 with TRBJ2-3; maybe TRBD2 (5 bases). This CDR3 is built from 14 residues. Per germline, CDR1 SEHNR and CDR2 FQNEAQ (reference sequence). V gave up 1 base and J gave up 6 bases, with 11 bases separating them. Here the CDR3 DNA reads TGTGCCAGCAGCTTAGTTGGGGAGTTGGATACGCAGTATTTT. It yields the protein CASSLVGELDTQYF.

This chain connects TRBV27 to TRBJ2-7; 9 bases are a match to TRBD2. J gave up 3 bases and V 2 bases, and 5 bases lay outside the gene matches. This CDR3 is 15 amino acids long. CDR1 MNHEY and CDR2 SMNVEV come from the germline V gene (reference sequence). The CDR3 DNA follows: TGTGCCAGCAGTTTAAGCGGGAGGCTCGGCTACGAGCAGTACTTC. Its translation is CASSLSGRLGYEQYF.

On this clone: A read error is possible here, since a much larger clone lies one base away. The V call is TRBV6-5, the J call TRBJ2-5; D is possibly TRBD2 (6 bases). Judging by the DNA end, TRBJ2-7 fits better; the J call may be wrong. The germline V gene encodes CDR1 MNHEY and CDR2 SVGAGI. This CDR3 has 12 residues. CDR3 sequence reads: CASSRGNYEQYF. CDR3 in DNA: TGTGCCAGCAGTCGGGGGAACTACGAGCAGTACTTC.

CDR3 in DNA: TGTGCCAGCAGCTTTTGGGGGAACACTGAAGCTTTCTTT. Translating gives CASSFWGNTEAFF. The chain employs TRBV7-8 and TRBJ1-1, with D unclear. V was trimmed by 3 bases and J by 1 base, leaving 6 bases between them. The germline V gene has CDR1 SGHVS and CDR2 FQNEAQ. The CDR3 is 13 residues long.